This T cell receptor (beta chain) was sequenced for a study of identical twins. General observations from the study: Models underestimated TCR alpha sharing (out-of-frame) in monozygotic twins.

Germline V gene sequence: CDR1 MNHEY, CDR2 SVGAGI. This CDR3 comprises 18 residues. V lost 4 bases to trimming and J lost 2 bases, with 18 bases between them. Comments on this clonotype: Its antigen is not known.

The cDNA had a unique molecular identifier and a template-switch universal primer site. TCRdb ran MiXCR on the 5' RACE reads and lists one entry per CDR3 protein. Seen here are around 530,000 distinct CDR3 sequences, roughly 15% observed once, and the top ten hold about 0.47%. These data are also associated with another study on yellow fever vaccine responses in identical twins.

The V gene is TRBV6-5, the J gene TRBJ2-6; a possible D gene is TRBD2 (7 bases). The clonotype was recovered from a woman aged 18 to 35 in good health. Material for sequencing was CD4+ T cells sorted from blood. The CDR3 loop reads CASSSYGVGGAGANVLTF. In DNA, the CDR3 is TGTGCCAGCAGTTCCTACGGGGTAGGGGGGGCTGGGGCCAACGTCCTGACTTTC.